Listed below are T cell receptor beta chains from one sample, sequenced in a study of cytomegalovirus exposure and HLA in healthy donors. The data were produced by immunoSEQ multiplex PCR, yet TCRdb's version contains in-frame clones alone and is incomplete. The sample lists under 150,000 clones; 60% to 85% were seen once. Sequencing used PBMCs. Source of these receptors: a man between 25 and 39 years old in good health and CMV-seronegative. Both conserved end residues are part of each CDR3. The order of the fields is V gene, clone size, D gene, J gene, CDR3 DNA, CDR3 protein. A D gene is named only where the DNA matches it firmly. Not every row has a clone size; where given, it reads once, few, many or a size class.

TRBV9	NA	TRBD1	TRBJ1-5	TGTGCCAGCAGCGCACAGGGGGCGAGCAATCAGCCCCAGCATTTT	CASSAQGASNQPQHF
TRBV30	NA	TRBD2	TRBJ2-1	TGTGCCTTATCCGGGACTAGCGGTCTAGAGCAGTTCTTC	CALSGTSGLEQFF
TRBV7-6	NA	TRBD2	TRBJ2-1	TGTGCCAGCAGCATTCTAGCGGGGTCAAGGAATGAGCAGTTCTTC	CASSILAGSRNEQFF
TRBV6-6	NA	TRBD2	TRBJ2-7	TGTGCCAGCAGTTATTCAGCGGGAACCCACGAGCAGTACTTC	CASSYSAGTHEQYF
TRBV5-4	NA	NA	TRBJ2-7	TGTGCCAGCAGCTTCAATTGGGGCGAGCAGTACTTC	CASSFNWGEQYF
TRBV7-2	NA	NA	TRBJ2-7	TGTGCCAGCAGCTTTTCCTCTAGTTACGAGCAGTACTTC	CASSFSSSYEQYF
TRBV5-6	NA	NA	TRBJ1-5	TGTGCCAGCAGCTTGGGAGGGTTGTGGGATAGCAATCAGCCCCAGCATTTT	CASSLGGLWDSNQPQHF
TRBV4-1	NA	NA	TRBJ1-1	TGCGCCAGCAGCCAAGAGGACTTTTACACTGAAGCTTTCTTT	CASSQEDFYTEAFF
TRBV4-1	NA	TRBD2	TRBJ2-1	TGCGCCAGCAGCCAAGCGACTAGCGGGGGGAGAAATGAGCAGTTCTTC	CASSQATSGGRNEQFF
TRBV30	NA	NA	TRBJ1-5	TGTGCCTGGAGCCAGGGTTCGAATCAGCCCCAGCATTTT	CAWSQGSNQPQHF
TRBV5-6	few	TRBD1	TRBJ2-7	TGTGCCAGCAGCGGGGACAGGTTTCTTCAAGAGCAGTACTTC	CASSGDRFLQEQYF
TRBV6-1	once	TRBD1	TRBJ2-7	TGTGCCAGCCGGGACAGTCTCTCCTACGAGCAGTACTTC	CASRDSLSYEQYF
TRBV6-4	NA	NA	TRBJ2-2	TGTGCCAGCAGTGACTGGTTGTTGGGAGAGAACACCGGGGAGCTGTTTTTT	CASSDWLLGENTGELFF
TRBV7-3	NA	NA	TRBJ2-1	TGTGCCAGCAGCTTAAGTCCGAGCTCCTACAATGAGCAGTTCTTC	CASSLSPSSYNEQFF
TRBV28	NA	NA	TRBJ1-3	TGTGCCAGCAGTTTTAGCCATCCCGGGGGAAACACCATATATTTT	CASSFSHPGGNTIYF
TRBV10-1	NA	TRBD1	TRBJ2-1	TGCGCCAGCAGTGAAGGGACAGGAGCCTACAATGAGCAGTTCTTC	CASSEGTGAYNEQFF
TRBV5-6	NA	NA	TRBJ2-7	TGTGCCAGCAGCTTGGCCGACGAGCAGTACTTC	CASSLADEQYF
TRBV20-1	NA	NA	TRBJ2-7	TGCAGTGCTAGAGGGGGGGACGAGCAGTACTTC	CSARGGDEQYF
TRBV7-6	few	TRBD2	TRBJ2-5	TGTGCCAGCAGCCCGACTAGCGGTATGACCCAGTACTTC	CASSPTSGMTQYF
TRBV19	NA	NA	TRBJ1-5	TGTGCCAGTAGTATAGGGGCGGCTCGGGGATCCTATAGCAATCAGCCCCAGCATTTT	CASSIGAARGSYSNQPQHF
TRBV7-8	NA	NA	TRBJ1-4	TGTGCCAGCAGCCCAAACAGGGACCGTAATGAAAAACTGTTTTTT	CASSPNRDRNEKLFF
TRBV30	NA	NA	TRBJ2-6	TGTGCCTGGTCCACTGGGGCCAACGTCCTGACTTTC	CAWSTGANVLTF
TRBV27	NA	NA	TRBJ1-2	TGTGCCACCCGGACTCAGACTAACTATGGCTACACCTTC	CATRTQTNYGYTF
TRBV16	few	NA	TRBJ1-2	TGTGCCAGCAGCCTCATTCCGGGAGCAAATGGCTACACCTTC	CASSLIPGANGYTF
TRBV7-6	NA	TRBD1	TRBJ1-2	TGTGCCAGCAGCTTAGCAGGGGGCCCTTCTAACTATGGCTACACCTTC	CASSLAGGPSNYGYTF
TRBV30	NA	TRBD1	TRBJ1-1	TGTGCCTTCTCCCGGGGACAGCTGAACACTGAAGCTTTCTTT	CAFSRGQLNTEAFF
TRBV5-4	NA	TRBD1	TRBJ1-2	TGTGCCAGCAGCATGGACAGGGATAGTATCTATGGCTACACCTTC	CASSMDRDSIYGYTF
TRBV10-1	NA	NA	TRBJ2-7	TGCGCCAGCAGTGACTGGCGGGGGCCCCACTACGAGCAGTACTTC	CASSDWRGPHYEQYF
TRBV5-6	NA	NA	TRBJ1-2	TGTGCCAGCAGTCTAGGGGCAGAGGATGGCTACACCTTC	CASSLGAEDGYTF
TRBV6-1	few	TRBD2	TRBJ2-5	TGTGCCAGTTGCGGGGGGGCTTTGTACCAAGAGACCCAGTACTTC	CASCGGALYQETQYF
TRBV4-3	few	NA	TRBJ2-1	TGCGCCAGCAGCCAAGGGGCGGGGCGGTACAATGAGCAGTTCTTC	CASSQGAGRYNEQFF
TRBV10-3	few	NA	TRBJ2-1	TGTGCCATCAAGGACTGGGATTACAATGAGCAGTTCTTC	CAIKDWDYNEQFF
TRBV6-4	NA	NA	TRBJ2-3	TGTGCCAGCAGTGACCGGGCGGGAAGCACAGATACGCAGTATTTT	CASSDRAGSTDTQYF
TRBV29-1	NA	NA	TRBJ1-1	TGCAGCGTTGAAAAAGGGGCAGGGAACACTGAAGCTTTCTTT	CSVEKGAGNTEAFF
TRBV7-2	NA	TRBD2	TRBJ2-3	TGTGCCAGCAGAGGAAGCGGGACGATCACAGATACGCAGTATTTT	CASRGSGTITDTQYF
TRBV6-1	few	NA	TRBJ1-4	TGTGCCAGCAGGGGGCTTAATGAAAAACTGTTTTTT	CASRGLNEKLFF
TRBV6-1	NA	NA	TRBJ2-2	TGTGCCAGCACGATTAGTATTTCGGCCGGGGAGCTGTTTTTT	CASTISISAGELFF
TRBV7-9	NA	NA	TRBJ1-2	TGTGCCAGCAGCTTCAGTGTAGCCGGCTATGGAGGCTACACCTTC	CASSFSVAGYGGYTF
TRBV28	NA	TRBD1	TRBJ1-1	TGTGCCAGCAGTCCATCGGGGACAGGGGGGAGAGCTTTCTTT	CASSPSGTGGRAFF
TRBV19	NA	TRBD1	TRBJ1-5	TGTGCCACCGGGACAGGGAATCAGCCCCAGCATTTT	CATGTGNQPQHF
TRBV7-9	NA	TRBD1	TRBJ1-5	TGTGCCAGCAGCTTAGCTGACCGGGACAGGTATGACAATCAGCCCCAGCATTTT	CASSLADRDRYDNQPQHF
TRBV5-1	NA	NA	TRBJ1-1	TGCGCCAGCAGCTCCTTGACAGCAAACACTGAAGCTTTCTTT	CASSSLTANTEAFF
TRBV4-2	once	NA	TRBJ1-2	TGTGCCAGCAGCCCCCAGGGGCCCTCAAACTATGGCTACACCTTC	CASSPQGPSNYGYTF
TRBV29-1	NA	TRBD2	TRBJ2-1	TGCAGCGTCCCGACTAGCGGGAGAGAAACGTTCTTC	CSVPTSGRETFF
TRBV5-4	NA	TRBD1	TRBJ1-4	TGTGCCAGCAGCACCGGGACAGGGAAGGGAGAAAAACTGTTTTTT	CASSTGTGKGEKLFF
TRBV30	NA	TRBD2	TRBJ2-3	TGTGCCTGGAGTGTGGCGGGGGGGTCAGATACGCAGTATTTT	CAWSVAGGSDTQYF
TRBV5-1	NA	TRBD1	TRBJ1-3	TGCGCCAGCAGCTTTACCGGGACAGGGGACGGAAACACCATATATTTT	CASSFTGTGDGNTIYF
TRBV30	NA	TRBD1	TRBJ1-1	TGTGCCTGGAGTGCAGTCAGGGGGCGCGGGAACACTGAAGCTTTCTTT	CAWSAVRGRGNTEAFF
TRBV28	once	TRBD1	TRBJ1-2	TGTGCCAGCAGTTTAAGCCGGACAGGGCTTAACTATGGCTACACCTTC	CASSLSRTGLNYGYTF
TRBV4-1	NA	NA	TRBJ1-2	TGCGCCAGCAGCCAAGCGCTACGGGAGAACTATGGCTACACCTTC	CASSQALRENYGYTF
TRBV7-6	NA	TRBD2	TRBJ2-1	TGTGCCAGCAGCTTAGTAGCGGGGGCCTACAATGAGCAGTTCTTC	CASSLVAGAYNEQFF
TRBV15	NA	NA	TRBJ2-5	TGTGCCACCAGCAGTTTATTTAGCGGCGGTATGCAAGAGACCCAGTACTTC	CATSSLFSGGMQETQYF
TRBV7-9	NA	TRBD1	TRBJ2-3	TGTGCCAGCAGCTCCAGGGGGGATACGCAGTATTTT	CASSSRGDTQYF
TRBV29-1	NA	NA	TRBJ2-5	TGCAGCGTTGGGCAGTGGCAAGAGACCCAGTACTTC	CSVGQWQETQYF
TRBV7-2	NA	TRBD2	TRBJ2-1	TGTGCCAGCTCAAGACCTCGGGGGGGCTCCCTAAATGAGCAGTTCTTC	CASSRPRGGSLNEQFF
TRBV7-6	NA	TRBD1	TRBJ2-7	TGTGCCAGCAGCTTAGGGACAGGGAGTAAGTACGAGCAGTACTTC	CASSLGTGSKYEQYF
TRBV4-1	NA	TRBD1	TRBJ1-5	TGCGCCAGCAGCCAAGTTGGACAGGGGGTCGAGCCCCAGCATTTT	CASSQVGQGVEPQHF
TRBV7-9	NA	TRBD1	TRBJ1-2	TGTGCCAGCAGCAGAGGACAGGACTATGGCTACACCTTC	CASSRGQDYGYTF
TRBV9	NA	NA	TRBJ1-1	TGTGCCAGCAGCGGGGGCCGATTAGGGGCGCGTAACACTGAAGCTTTCTTT	CASSGGRLGARNTEAFF
TRBV5-1	NA	TRBD1	TRBJ2-7	TGCGCCAGCAACAAGCCGGGACAGGGGACCTACGAGCAGTACTTC	CASNKPGQGTYEQYF